Each of the 30 T cell receptor beta chains below was sequenced from the same sample in a study of read filtering for tumor transcriptome and immune sequencing. The library was built from around 0.4 ug RNA with molecular barcoded adaptors for alpha/delta and beta/gamma chains. TCRdb re-derived calls from the reads in MiXCR, one entry per CDR3 protein. The sample holds tens of thousands of distinct CDR3 sequences; 20% to 25% are singletons and the top ten take about a sixth. Sequencing input: a population of CD138-negative cells sorted from bone marrow. The source is a donor aged 40 or over with multiple myeloma.

This clonotype showed up just once. The final CDR3 position lacks the conserved phenylalanine or tryptophan, pointing to a likely read error. This sequence joins TRBV27 and TRBJ1-1, with D unresolved. Germline assignment: CDR1 MNHEY and CDR2 SMNVEV (reference sequence). The CDR3 loop spans 13 amino acids. The ends were cut back, 6 bases at V and 2 bases at J, with 10 bases in the middle. The CDR3 reads CASRTRENTEAFS. CDR3 DNA sequence: TGTGCCAGCAGAACCCGGGAAAACACTGAAGCTTTCTCT.

For this clonotype: This may be a read error: a much more frequent sequence differs by one nucleotide. J is TRBJ1-1 and V is TRBV29-1, with TRBD1 as a possible D gene (5 bases). CDR1 and CDR2 (germline): SQVTM, ANQGSEA. The CDR3 has 13 residues. V was cut by 3 bases and J by 4 bases, with 12 bases left in between. CDR3 residues: CSVDGEQGTEAFF. The CDR3 DNA reads as TGCAGCGTTGACGGGGAGCAGGGCACTGAAGCTTTCTTT.

Turning to this clonotype: With a much larger clone just one base away, this may be a read error. The V call is TRBV7-9, the J call TRBJ2-2; D might be TRBD2 (5 bases). CDR3 size: 15 residues. From germline, CDR1 is SEHNR and CDR2 FQNEAQ (reference sequence). In nucleotides, the CDR3 is TGTGCCAGCAGCATCAGCGGAGCGAACACCGGGGAGCTGTTATTT. This codes for CASSISGANTGELLF.

This clonotype is termed medium-sized (0.01 to 0.1%). V gene TRBV29-1 combines with J gene TRBJ2-1; unclear D gene. CDR1 and CDR2 from the germline V gene are SQVTM and ANQGSEA. The CDR3 consists of 14 residues. V dropped 3 bases and J dropped 0 bases, with 9 bases sitting between them. The CDR3 protein is CSVDGLSSYNEQFF. The CDR3 coding sequence is TGCAGCGTTGATGGGCTGAGCTCCTACAATGAGCAGTTCTTC.

As regards this clonotype: A far larger clone differs by one base, so this is likely a read error. V is TRBV5-1 and J is TRBJ1-5, with D possibly matching TRBD1 (5 bases). The CDR3 contains 14 residues. Germline lookup yields CDR1 SGHRS and CDR2 YFSETQ. The CDR3 DNA sequence: TGTGCCAGCAGCTTGGAGCCAGGGTGGCAGCCCCGGCATTTT. It encodes CASSLEPGWQPRHF.

The chain has TRBV7-9 and TRBJ1-1; the D gene is possibly TRBD1 (5 bases). With 5 bases removed from V and 7 bases from J, the gap between germline ends came to 11 bases. The CDR3 runs 12 residues. Looked up from germline, CDR1 is SEHNR and CDR2 is FQNEAQ (reference sequence). The CDR3 DNA follows: TGTGCCAGCAGCACTCCCGGGGGTGAAGCTTTCTTT. Its protein is CASSTPGGEAFF.

This clonotype occurred many times. The chain uses TRBV10-3 and TRBJ2-5, with TRBD1 matching over 8 bases. This CDR3 spans 15 amino acids. Losses at the gene ends were 3 bases for V and 4 bases for J; bases not matched to a gene: 7. CDR1 is ENHRY and CDR2 is SYGVKD in the germline V gene. CDR3 in amino acids: CAISESQGARETQYF. CDR3 sequence (DNA): TGTGCCATCAGTGAAAGTCAGGGGGCGAGAGAGACCCAGTACTTC.

This clonotype was seen ten or more times. The chain links TRBV4-2 to TRBJ2-1, with 8 bases aligning to TRBD1. The germline V gene has CDR1 LGHNA and CDR2 YNFKEQ. The CDR3 runs 16 residues. Germline trimming cut 2 bases from V and 8 bases from J; bases unmatched to any gene: 11. CDR3 loop: CASSQWGWTGHDEQFF. CDR3 nucleotide sequence: TGTGCCAGCAGCCAATGGGGTTGGACAGGGCACGATGAGCAGTTCTTC.

The table lists this clonotype with many counts. This chain links TRBV3-1 with TRBJ2-3; D may be TRBD1 or TRBD2 (5 bases each). The CDR3 consists of 14 residues. Germline-derived CDR1 and CDR2 are LGHDT and YNNKEL (reference sequence). Trimming stripped 4 bases from V and 10 bases from J, with 18 bases between. DNA of the CDR3: TGTGCCAGCAGCCTGACCTCGGGGCCCGGCGCGCAGTATTTT. Translating gives CASSLTSGPGAQYF.

This clonotype was counted ten times or more. The J gene is TRBJ1-4, the V gene TRBV5-1, with 7 bases matching TRBD1. V dropped 4 bases and J dropped 7; count of bases not matched to a gene: 7. The CDR3 has 14 residues. The V gene's germline CDR1 is SGHRS and CDR2 YFSETQ. DNA for the CDR3: TGCGCCAGCAGCGTAACAGGGGTTCGTGAAAAACTGTTTTTT. This codes for CASSVTGVREKLFF.

In its sample, this clonotype was seen a few times. V and J are TRBV5-1 and TRBJ2-7; TRBD2 might be the D (5 bases). The V gene lost 4 bases and the J gene lost 2 bases, with 13 bases spanning the gap. Germline V gene sequence: CDR1 SGHRS, CDR2 YFSETQ. The CDR3 consists of 14 residues. The CDR3 loop reads CASSVGAQAYEQYF. The CDR3 DNA is TGCGCCAGCAGCGTGGGAGCGCAAGCCTACGAGCAGTACTTC.

In the case of this clonotype: A much more abundant neighbour one base away suggests this may be a read error. The chain uses TRBV4-2 and TRBJ2-7, with D maybe TRBD1 (6 bases). Trimming shortened V by 4 bases and J by 6 bases, and 10 bases separated the two germline ends. The CDR3 spans 12 residues. In germline, CDR1 is LGHNA, CDR2 YNFKEQ. CDR3 nucleotides: TGTGCCAGCAGCCGAGACAGGAGCGAGCAGTACTTC. It translates to CASSRDRSEQYF.

At least ten counts were recorded for this clonotype. The chain has TRBV7-2 and TRBJ2-1, with D hard to call. The ends were cut back, 3 bases at V and 4 bases at J, with 7 bases in the middle. The CDR3 extends over 13 amino acids. Per germline, CDR1 SGHTA and CDR2 FQGNSA. The CDR3 DNA follows: TGTGCCAGCAGCTTCGGACGGTACAATGAGCAGTTCTTC. As protein: CASSFGRYNEQFF.

On this clonotype itself: The junction does not match germline at one end; this may be a read error. The chain carries TRBV20-1 and TRBJ2-2, with D maybe TRBD2 (6 bases). CDR1 is DFQATT, CDR2 SNEGSKA, per germline (reference sequence). The CDR3 extends over 13 amino acids. The CDR3 region has the DNA TGCAGTGCCCGCCGGGGGAACACCGGGGGGCTGTTTTTT. This codes for CSARRGNTGGLFF.

This clonotype occurred many times. The chain carries TRBV7-9 and TRBJ1-1; 8 bases align to TRBD1. This CDR3 is built from 14 residues. With 1 base clipped from V and 4 bases from J, the junction kept 2 bases outside the gene matches. CDR1 and CDR2 from the germline V gene are SEHNR and FQNEAQ (reference sequence). CDR3 nucleotides: TGTGCCAGCAGCTTAGACAGGGGGGGCACTGAAGCTTTCTTT. It is translated as CASSLDRGGTEAFF.

The gene calls are TRBV6-6 and TRBJ2-5, with 8 bases that match TRBD2. In germline, CDR1 is MNHNY, CDR2 SVGAGI (reference sequence). The CDR3 covers 15 residues. The J segment lost 1 base and the V segment lost 11 bases, leaving 12 bases of the junction unmatched. Here the CDR3 reads CAGTTLAGSQETQYF. The CDR3 DNA reads as TGTGCCGGCACCACGTTAGCGGGGAGCCAAGAGACCCAGTACTTC.

Turning to this clonotype: A much more abundant neighbour one base away suggests this may be a read error. The chain combines TRBV6-1 with TRBJ2-3; D not resolved. Germline loops: CDR1 MNHNS, CDR2 SASEGT. Trimming pared 3 bases from V and 5 bases from J, leaving 12 bases between. This CDR3 region has 14 residues. CDR3 nucleotides: TGTGCCAGCAGTGACAGGCGGCTTGGAGATACGCAGTATTTT. It codes for CASSDRRLGDTQYF.

A note on this clonotype: This sequence may be a read error, since a much larger clone differs from it by one base. The rearrangement joins TRBV20-1 to TRBJ2-1; the match to TRBD1 covers 7 bases. V dropped 3 bases and J dropped 0; count of bases not matched to a gene: 2. CDR1 is DFQATT, CDR2 SNEGSKA, per germline (reference sequence). The CDR3 loop spans 14 amino acids. CDR3 sequence reads: CSASRDSSYNEQFF. DNA for the CDR3: TGCAGTGCTAGCCGGGACAGCTCCTACAATGAGCAGTTCTTC.

This clonotype was recorded at least ten times. The chain recombines TRBV27 with TRBJ2-2, with 8 bases fitting TRBD2. J was trimmed by 2 bases and V by 7 bases; bases with no gene match: 12. The CDR3 spans 17 residues. Germline-derived CDR1 and CDR2 are MNHEY and SMNVEV (reference sequence). The CDR3 spells CASTQLAGGGNTGELFF. The CDR3 nucleotides read TGTGCCAGCACCCAACTCGCCGGGGGGGGAAACACCGGGGAGCTGTTTTTT.

Of note for this clonotype: It may be a read error: a sequence one base away is much more abundant. The chain has TRBV30 and TRBJ2-1; 11 bases are shared with TRBD2. The CDR3 runs 14 residues. The germline CDR1 and CDR2 sequences are GTSNPN and SVGIG (reference sequence). The V segment lost 0 bases and the J segment 7 bases; nucleotides outside the gene matches: 2. CDR3 sequence (DNA): TGTGCCTGGAGTGTGACTAGCGGGGTAAATGAGCAGTTCTTC. The encoded protein is CAWSVTSGVNEQFF. Using reference TRBV30 and TRBJ2-1 for the parts outside the CDR3, the full variable domain is SQTIHQWPATLVQPVGSPLSLECTVEGTSNPNLYWYRQAAGRGLQLLFYSVGIGQISSEVPQNLSASRPQDRQFILSSKKLLLSDSGFYLCAWSVTSGVNEQFFGPGTRLTVL.

This clonotype was detected ten times or more. The rearrangement joins TRBV7-9 to TRBJ2-1; D is uncertain. Germline lookup yields CDR1 SEHNR and CDR2 FQNEAQ (reference sequence). The CDR3 runs to 19 residues. V gave up 2 bases and J gave up 2 bases, with 22 bases separating them. The CDR3 sequence: CASSLLRGAPGKAYNEQFF. The CDR3 DNA reads TGTGCCAGCAGCTTACTTCGAGGCGCCCCCGGAAAGGCCTACAATGAGCAGTTCTTC. The variable domain in full, completed from reference TRBV7-9 and TRBJ2-1, reads DTGVSQNPRHKITKRGQNVTFRCDPISEHNRLYWYRQTLGQGPEFLTYFQNEAQLEKSRLLSDRFSAERPKGSFSTLEIQRTEQGDSAMYLCASSLLRGAPGKAYNEQFFGPGTRLTVL.

The gene calls are TRBV6-2 or TRBV6-3 and TRBJ1-1; 8 bases map to TRBD1. The ends lost 9 bases at V and 8 bases at J; junction bases unmatched: 5. Germline assignment: CDR1 MNHEY and CDR2 SVGEGT. The CDR3 has 11 amino acids. The CDR3: CASADRAEAFF. CDR3 nucleotide sequence: TGTGCCAGTGCGGACAGGGCAGAAGCTTTCTTT.

V is TRBV29-1 and J is TRBJ1-2; D is possibly TRBD1 (5 bases). From germline, CDR1 is SQVTM and CDR2 ANQGSEA. The CDR3 is 16 residues long. Trimming took 0 bases from V and 4 from J, leaving 18 bases between them. The CDR3 here is CSVEEHGGKEAYGYTF. The CDR3 coding sequence is TGCAGCGTTGAAGAACACGGGGGTAAGGAGGCCTATGGCTACACCTTC.

This chain connects TRBV2 to TRBJ2-5; 11 nucleotides line up with TRBD2. Germline assignment: CDR1 SNHLY and CDR2 FYNNEI. This CDR3 comprises 16 residues. Trimming took 5 bases from V and 1 from J; bases not matched to a gene: 6. The CDR3 nucleotides read TGTGCCAGCAGTTCCGGGACTAGCGGACCCCAAGAGACCCAGTACTTC. Translation: CASSSGTSGPQETQYF.

Concerning this clonotype itself: The CDR3 end shows no conserved phenylalanine or tryptophan, and so a read error is likely. The gene calls are TRBV6-5 and TRBJ2-3, with 9 bases identical to TRBD1. This CDR3 spans 16 amino acids. J gave up 4 bases and V 9 bases, and 14 bases lay outside the gene matches. Germline CDR1 MNHEY, CDR2 SVGAGI. In DNA form, the CDR3 reads TGTGCCAGTGGGAAGAACCGGGACAGGGTCCCAGATACGCAGTATCTT. It yields the protein CASGKNRDRVPDTQYL.

This clonotype was detected a few times. The chain links TRBV29-1 to TRBJ1-4; D is unclear. The germline gives CDR1 SQVTM, CDR2 ANQGSEA. This CDR3 is 12 amino acids long. V lost 5 bases and J 5 bases, leaving 9 bases between the germline ends. CDR3 loop: CSVQSPNEKLFF. The CDR3 nucleotides are TGCAGCGTTCAGTCTCCCAATGAAAAACTGTTTTTT.

In its sample, this clonotype was seen many times. V and J are TRBV10-3 and TRBJ2-3; D remains ambiguous. The CDR3 runs to 15 residues. Trimming removed 0 bases from V and 0 bases from J, with 7 bases in between. Per germline, CDR1 ENHRY and CDR2 SYGVKD. CDR3 nucleotide sequence: TGTGCCATCAGTGAGTCGGATGACAGCACAGATACGCAGTATTTT. Encoded protein: CAISESDDSTDTQYF.

With respect to this clonotype: A much larger clone differs by one base, so this may be a read error. The chain has TRBV7-9 and TRBJ2-7, with unresolved D. The CDR3 runs 16 residues. Germline V gene data show CDR1 as SEHNR and CDR2 as FQNEAQ (reference sequence). CDR3 coding DNA: TGTGCCAGCGGCTTAGGTCTTCTTACCTCTTCCTACGAGCAGTACTTC. Translation: CASGLGLLTSSYEQYF.

This clonotype was counted a few times. The chain joins TRBV15 to TRBJ1-5, with D possibly TRBD1 on 5 matching bases. The V gene lost 0 bases and the J gene lost 2 bases, with 5 bases spanning the gap. CDR3 length equals 14 residues. Germline V gene lookup returns CDR1 LNHNV and CDR2 YYDKDF (reference sequence). CDR3 protein: CATSREGGNQPQHF. DNA of the CDR3: TGTGCCACCAGCAGAGAAGGGGGCAATCAGCCCCAGCATTTT. The variable domain in full, completed from reference TRBV15 and TRBJ1-5, reads DAMVIQNPRYQVTQFGKPVTLSCSQTLNHNVMYWYQQKSSQAPKLLFHYYDKDFNNEADTPDNFQSRRPNTSFCFLDIRSPGLGDTAMYLCATSREGGNQPQHFGDGTRLSIL.

Only a few counts were recorded for this clonotype. J is TRBJ1-5 and V is TRBV2, with a weak D call TRBD1 (5 bases). The germline V gene has CDR1 SNHLY and CDR2 FYNNEI. Trimming pared 2 bases from V and 4 bases from J, leaving 9 bases between. The CDR3 is 14 amino acids. CDR3 loop: CASSEQGSNQPQHF. The CDR3 coding sequence is TGTGCCAGCAGTGAACAGGGCTCTAATCAGCCCCAGCATTTT. Supplemented by reference TRBV2 and TRBJ1-5, the full variable domain reads EPEVTQTPSHQVTQMGQEVILRCVPISNHLYFYWYRQILGQKVEFLVSFYNNEISEKSEIFDDQFSVERPDGSNFTLKIRSTKLEDSAMYFCASSEQGSNQPQHFGDGTRLSIL.